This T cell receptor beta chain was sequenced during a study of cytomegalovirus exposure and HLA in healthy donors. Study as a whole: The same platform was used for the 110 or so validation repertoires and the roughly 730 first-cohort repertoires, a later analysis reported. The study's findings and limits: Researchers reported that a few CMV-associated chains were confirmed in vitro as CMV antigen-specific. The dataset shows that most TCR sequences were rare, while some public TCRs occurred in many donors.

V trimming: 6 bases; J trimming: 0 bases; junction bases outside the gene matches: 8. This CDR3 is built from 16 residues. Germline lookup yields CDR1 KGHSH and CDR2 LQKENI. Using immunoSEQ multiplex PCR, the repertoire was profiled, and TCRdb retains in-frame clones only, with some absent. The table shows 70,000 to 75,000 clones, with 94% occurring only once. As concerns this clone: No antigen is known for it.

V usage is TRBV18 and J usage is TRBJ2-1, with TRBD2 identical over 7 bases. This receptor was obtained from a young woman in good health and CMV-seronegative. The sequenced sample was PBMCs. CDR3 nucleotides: TGTGCCAGCTCCCCCGGCGGGGGTGGCTCCTACAATGAGCAGTTCTTC. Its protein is CASSPGGGGSYNEQFF.